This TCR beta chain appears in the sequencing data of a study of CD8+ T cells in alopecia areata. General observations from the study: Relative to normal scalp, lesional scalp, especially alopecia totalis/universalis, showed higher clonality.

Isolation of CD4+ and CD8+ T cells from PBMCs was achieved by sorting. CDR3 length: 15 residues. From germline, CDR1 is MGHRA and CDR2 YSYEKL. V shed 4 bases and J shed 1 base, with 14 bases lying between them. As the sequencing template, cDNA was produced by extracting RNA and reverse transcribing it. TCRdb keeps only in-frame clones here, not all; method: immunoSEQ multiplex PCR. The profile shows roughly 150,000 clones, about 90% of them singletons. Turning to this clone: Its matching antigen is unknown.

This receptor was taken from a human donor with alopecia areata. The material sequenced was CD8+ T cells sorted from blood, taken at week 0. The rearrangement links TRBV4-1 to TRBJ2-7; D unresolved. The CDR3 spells CASSLSDGPSYEQYF. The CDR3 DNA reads TGCGCCAGCAGCCTTTCCGACGGACCTTCCTACGAGCAGTACTTC.